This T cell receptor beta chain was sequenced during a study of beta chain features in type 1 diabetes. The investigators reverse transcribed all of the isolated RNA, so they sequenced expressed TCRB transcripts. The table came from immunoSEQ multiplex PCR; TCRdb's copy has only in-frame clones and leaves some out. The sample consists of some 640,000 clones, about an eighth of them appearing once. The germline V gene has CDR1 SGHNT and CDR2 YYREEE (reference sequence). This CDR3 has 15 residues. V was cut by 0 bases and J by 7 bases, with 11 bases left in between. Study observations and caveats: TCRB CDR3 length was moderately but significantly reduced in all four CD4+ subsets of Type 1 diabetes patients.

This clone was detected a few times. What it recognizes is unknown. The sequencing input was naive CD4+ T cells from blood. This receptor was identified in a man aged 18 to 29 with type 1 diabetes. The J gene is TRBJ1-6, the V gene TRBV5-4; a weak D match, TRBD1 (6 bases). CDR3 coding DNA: TGTGCCAGCAGCTTGGCACAGGGATACAATTCACCCCTCCACTTT. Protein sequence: CASSLAQGYNSPLHF.